A selection of T cell receptor beta chains follows, all from one sample in a study of CD8 T cells in Susac syndrome. TCRdb re-analysed the immunoSEQ multiplex PCR reads in MiXCR, keeping a single row per CDR3 protein. In the table there are just over 300,000 distinct CDR3 sequences, 90% to 95% of which are singletons. The specimen was CD4+ T cells from PBMCs. These receptors all come from a human donor with multiple sclerosis. CDR3s include the opening cysteine and the closing phenylalanine or tryptophan. A D gene is named only where the DNA matches it firmly. Clone sizes are given selectively: once, few, many, or a class where the clone is expanded.

cdr3_nt | cdr3_aa | clone_size | j_call | d_call | v_call
TGCAGCGTCCGGGACCCGGGAGGGGACCAGTACTTC | CSVRDPGGDQYF | . | TRBJ2-5 | TRBD2 | TRBV29-1
TGCAGCGTTGTGGGCAGGGGGATGAACACTGAAGCTTTCTTT | CSVVGRGMNTEAFF | . | TRBJ1-1 | TRBD1 | TRBV29-1
TGTGCCAGCAGTTACTCCCCGCTGGGTAGCGGCACAGATACGCAGTATTTT | CASSYSPLGSGTDTQYF | . | TRBJ2-3 | . | TRBV6-5
TGCAGTGCTAGAGGTGATAGCAATCAGCCCCAGCATTTT | CSARGDSNQPQHF | . | TRBJ1-5 | . | TRBV20-1
TGCAGCGGCCTTACGGGCGGAATGAACACTGAAGCTTTCTTT | CSGLTGGMNTEAFF | . | TRBJ1-1 | . | TRBV29-1
TGTGCCAGCAGCTTGCACGGGACTAGCGGAAGCTACGAGCAGTACTTC | CASSLHGTSGSYEQYF | once | TRBJ2-7 | TRBD2 | TRBV7-2
TGTGCCAGCAGTTTAGCTAGCGGGGGGAATGAGCAGTTCTTC | CASSLASGGNEQFF | . | TRBJ2-1 | TRBD2 | TRBV12-3/TRBV12-4
TGTGCCAGTGAGCGACAGGTTTCATTAAGGGACGAGCAGTACTTC | CASERQVSLRDEQYF | . | TRBJ2-7 | . | TRBV7-4
TGTGCCAGCAGCTTAGCTAGGACTCAAGAGACCCAGTACTTC | CASSLARTQETQYF | . | TRBJ2-5 | . | TRBV7-2
TGTGCCAGCAGTAAGCCATTAGCCAAAAACATTCAGTACTTC | CASSKPLAKNIQYF | . | TRBJ2-4 | . | TRBV5-6
TGTGCCAGCAGCCAAAGACTTTTAGAGACCCAGTACTTC | CASSQRLLETQYF | . | TRBJ2-5 | . | TRBV7-2
TGCGCCAGCAGCCAAGTAGCCAGGGTTAACATTCAGTACTTC | CASSQVARVNIQYF | . | TRBJ2-4 | . | TRBV4-1
TGTGCCAGCAGTGAATATTCGGGGGGGGGTCAGCCCCAGCATTTT | CASSEYSGGGQPQHF | . | TRBJ1-5 | . | TRBV25-1
TGTGCCAGCAGCTATCTTGGGCAGAACACCGGGGAGCTGTTTTTT | CASSYLGQNTGELFF | . | TRBJ2-2 | . | TRBV4-2
TGTGCCAGTATCTGGGGGTCCAGGGTTGTAAGCAATCAGCCCCAGCATTTT | CASIWGSRVVSNQPQHF | once | TRBJ1-5 | . | TRBV19